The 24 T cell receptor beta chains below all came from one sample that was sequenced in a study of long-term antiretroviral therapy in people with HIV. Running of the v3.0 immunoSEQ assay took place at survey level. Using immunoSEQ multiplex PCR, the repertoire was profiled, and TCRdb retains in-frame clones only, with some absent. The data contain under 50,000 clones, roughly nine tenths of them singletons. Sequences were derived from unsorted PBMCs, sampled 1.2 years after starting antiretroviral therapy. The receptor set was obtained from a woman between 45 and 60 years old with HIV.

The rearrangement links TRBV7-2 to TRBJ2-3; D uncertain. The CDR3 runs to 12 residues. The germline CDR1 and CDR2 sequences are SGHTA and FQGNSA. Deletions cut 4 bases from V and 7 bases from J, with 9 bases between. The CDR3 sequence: CASSSSVHTQYF. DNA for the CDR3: TGTGCCAGCAGCTCCTCTGTGCATACGCAGTATTTT.

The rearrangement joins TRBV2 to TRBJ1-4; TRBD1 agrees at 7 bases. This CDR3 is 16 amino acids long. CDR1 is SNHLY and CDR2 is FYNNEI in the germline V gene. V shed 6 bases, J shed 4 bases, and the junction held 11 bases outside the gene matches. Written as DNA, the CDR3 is TGTGCCAGCAGGGGATATGGACAGGAGATTAATGAAAAACTGTTTTTT. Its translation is CASRGYGQEINEKLFF.

The CDR3 nucleotides read TGTGCCAGCAGTGGCCAGACAGGAACGGATGAGCAGTTCTTC. As protein: CASSGQTGTDEQFF. The rearrangement links TRBV2 to TRBJ2-1; tentative D call: TRBD1 (6 bases). From germline, CDR1 is SNHLY and CDR2 FYNNEI. The ends were cut back, 4 bases at V and 8 bases at J, with 15 bases in the middle. The CDR3 contains 14 residues.

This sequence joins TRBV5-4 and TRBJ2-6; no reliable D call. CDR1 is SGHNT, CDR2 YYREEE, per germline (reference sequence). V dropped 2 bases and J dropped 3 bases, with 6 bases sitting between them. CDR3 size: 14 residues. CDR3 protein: CASSFVSGANVLTF. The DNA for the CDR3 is TGTGCCAGCAGCTTTGTGAGTGGGGCCAACGTCCTGACTTTC. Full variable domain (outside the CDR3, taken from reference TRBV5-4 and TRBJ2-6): ETGVTQSPTHLIKTRGQQVTLRCSSQSGHNTVSWYQQALGQGPQFIFQYYREEENGRGNFPPRFSGLQFPNYSSELNVNALELDDSALYLCASSFVSGANVLTFGAGSRLTVL.

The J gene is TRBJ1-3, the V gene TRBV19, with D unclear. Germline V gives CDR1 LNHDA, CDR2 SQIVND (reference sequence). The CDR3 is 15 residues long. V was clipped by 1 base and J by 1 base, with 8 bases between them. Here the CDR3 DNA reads TGTGCCAGTAGTATAGGAGTCAGTTCTGGAAACACCATATATTTT. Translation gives CASSIGVSSGNTIYF.

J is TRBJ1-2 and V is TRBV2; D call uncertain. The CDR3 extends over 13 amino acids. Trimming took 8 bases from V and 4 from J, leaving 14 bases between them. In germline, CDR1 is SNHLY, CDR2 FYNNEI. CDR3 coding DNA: TGTGCCAGCGACGGGCGGGGTAGCTATGGCTACACCTTC. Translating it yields CASDGRGSYGYTF.

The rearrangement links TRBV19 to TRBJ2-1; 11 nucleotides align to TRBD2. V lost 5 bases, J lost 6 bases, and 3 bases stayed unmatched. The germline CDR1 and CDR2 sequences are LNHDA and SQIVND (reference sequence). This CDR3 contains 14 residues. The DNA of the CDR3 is TGTGCCAGTAGTTTTAGCGGGGGGGCCAATGAGCAGTTCTTC. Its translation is CASSFSGGANEQFF.

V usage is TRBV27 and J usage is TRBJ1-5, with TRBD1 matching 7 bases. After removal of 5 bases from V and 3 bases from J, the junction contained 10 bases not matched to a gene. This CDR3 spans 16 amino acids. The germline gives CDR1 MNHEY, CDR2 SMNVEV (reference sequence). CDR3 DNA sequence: TGTGCCAGCAGTCCCTTAGGACAGGACCTCAATCAGCCCCAGCATTTT. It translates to CASSPLGQDLNQPQHF.

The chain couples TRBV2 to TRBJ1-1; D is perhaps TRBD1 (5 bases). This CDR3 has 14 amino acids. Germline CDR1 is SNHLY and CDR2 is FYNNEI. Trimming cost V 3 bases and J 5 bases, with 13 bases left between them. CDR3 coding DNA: TGTGCCAGCAGTGAGAATCAGGAGGGGACTGAAGCTTTCTTT. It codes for CASSENQEGTEAFF.

The CDR3 DNA reads as TGTGCCAGCAGCTTGGGCCGGGGCTCTTCTAGCAATCAGCCCCAGCATTTT. It specifies CASSLGRGSSSNQPQHF. The V and J genes are TRBV5-6 and TRBJ1-5, with D maybe TRBD1 (5 bases). Germline V gene data show CDR1 as SGHDT and CDR2 as YYEEEE. V was trimmed by 0 bases and J by 0 bases, leaving 13 bases between them. The CDR3 is 17 amino acids.

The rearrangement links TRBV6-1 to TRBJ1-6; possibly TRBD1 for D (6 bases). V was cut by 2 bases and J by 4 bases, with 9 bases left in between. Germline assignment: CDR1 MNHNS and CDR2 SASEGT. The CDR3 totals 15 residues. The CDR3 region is CASSERGQYNSPLHF. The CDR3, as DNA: TGTGCCAGCAGTGAACGGGGGCAGTATAATTCACCCCTCCACTTT.

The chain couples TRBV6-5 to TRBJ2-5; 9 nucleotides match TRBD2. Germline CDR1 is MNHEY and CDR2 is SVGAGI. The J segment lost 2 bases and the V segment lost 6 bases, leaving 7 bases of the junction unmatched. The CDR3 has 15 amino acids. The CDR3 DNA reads TGTGCCAGCAGGGGGACTAGCACGTTACAAGAGACCCAGTACTTC. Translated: CASRGTSTLQETQYF.

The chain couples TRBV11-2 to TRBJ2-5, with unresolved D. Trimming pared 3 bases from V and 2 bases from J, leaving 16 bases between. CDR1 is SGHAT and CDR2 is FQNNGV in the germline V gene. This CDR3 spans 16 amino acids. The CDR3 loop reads CASSLVDDGTQETQYF. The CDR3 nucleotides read TGTGCCAGCAGCTTGGTCGACGACGGAACTCAAGAGACCCAGTACTTC.

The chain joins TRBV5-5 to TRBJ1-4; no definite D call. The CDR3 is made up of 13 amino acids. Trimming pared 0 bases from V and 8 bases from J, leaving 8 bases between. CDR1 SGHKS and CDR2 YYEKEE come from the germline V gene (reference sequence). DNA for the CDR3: TGTGCCAGCAGCTTGGACCTGAGGGAAAAACTGTTTTTT. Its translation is CASSLDLREKLFF.

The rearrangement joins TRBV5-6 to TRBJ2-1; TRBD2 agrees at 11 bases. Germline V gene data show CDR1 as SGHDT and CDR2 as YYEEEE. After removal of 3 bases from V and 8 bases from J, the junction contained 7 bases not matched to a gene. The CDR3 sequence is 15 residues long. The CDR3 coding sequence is TGTGCCAGCAGCTCCCCCAAGACTAGCGGGGATGAGCAGTTCTTC. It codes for CASSSPKTSGDEQFF.

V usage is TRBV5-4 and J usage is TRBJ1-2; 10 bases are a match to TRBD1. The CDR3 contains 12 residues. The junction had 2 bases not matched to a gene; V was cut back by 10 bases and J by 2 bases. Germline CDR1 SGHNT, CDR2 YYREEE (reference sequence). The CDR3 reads CAWDRGNYGYTF. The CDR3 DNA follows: TGTGCCTGGGACAGGGGCAACTATGGCTACACCTTC.

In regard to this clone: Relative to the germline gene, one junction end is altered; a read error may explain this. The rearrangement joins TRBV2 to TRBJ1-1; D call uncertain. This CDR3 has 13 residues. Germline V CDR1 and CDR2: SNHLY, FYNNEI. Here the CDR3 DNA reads TGTGCCAGCATTGAAAACTGGAACACTGAAGCTTTCTTT. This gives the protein CASIENWNTEAFF.

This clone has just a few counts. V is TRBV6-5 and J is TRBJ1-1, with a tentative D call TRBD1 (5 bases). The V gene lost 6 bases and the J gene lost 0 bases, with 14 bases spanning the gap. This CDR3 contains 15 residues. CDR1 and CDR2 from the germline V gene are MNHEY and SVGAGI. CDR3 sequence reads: CASSSPGGLNTEAFF. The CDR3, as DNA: TGTGCCAGCAGCTCCCCCGGGGGGTTGAACACTGAAGCTTTCTTT.

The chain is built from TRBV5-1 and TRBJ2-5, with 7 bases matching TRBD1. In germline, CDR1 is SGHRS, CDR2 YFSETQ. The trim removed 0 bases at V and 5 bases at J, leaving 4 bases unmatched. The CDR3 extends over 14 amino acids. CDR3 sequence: CASSLVGQKETQYF. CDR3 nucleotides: TGCGCCAGCAGCTTGGTGGGACAGAAGGAGACCCAGTACTTC.

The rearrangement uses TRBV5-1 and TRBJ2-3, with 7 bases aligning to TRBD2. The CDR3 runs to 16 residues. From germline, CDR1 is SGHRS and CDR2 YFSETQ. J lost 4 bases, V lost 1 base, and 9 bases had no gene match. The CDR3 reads CASSLFMGGVADTQYF. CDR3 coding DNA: TGCGCCAGCAGCTTGTTTATGGGGGGGGTGGCAGATACGCAGTATTTT.

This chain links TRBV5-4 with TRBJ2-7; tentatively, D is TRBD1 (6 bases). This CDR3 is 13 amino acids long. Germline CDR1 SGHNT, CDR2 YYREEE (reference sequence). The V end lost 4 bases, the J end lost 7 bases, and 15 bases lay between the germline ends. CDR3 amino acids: CASSQDRIREQYF. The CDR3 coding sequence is TGTGCCAGCAGCCAGGACAGAATCCGAGAGCAGTACTTC.

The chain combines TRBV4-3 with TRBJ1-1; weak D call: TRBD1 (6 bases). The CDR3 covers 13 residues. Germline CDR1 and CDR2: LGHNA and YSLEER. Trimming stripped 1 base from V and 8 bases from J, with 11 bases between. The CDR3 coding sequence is TGCGCCAGCAGCCAAGGGGGGGGCAGGGAAGCTTTCTTT. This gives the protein CASSQGGGREAFF.

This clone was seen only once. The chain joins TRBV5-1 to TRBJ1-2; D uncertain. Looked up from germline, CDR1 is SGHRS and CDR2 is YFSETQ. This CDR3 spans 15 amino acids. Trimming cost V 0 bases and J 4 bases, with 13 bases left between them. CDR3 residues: CASSLAPSLLYGYTF. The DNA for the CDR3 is TGCGCCAGCAGCTTGGCCCCCAGCCTCCTCTATGGCTACACCTTC.

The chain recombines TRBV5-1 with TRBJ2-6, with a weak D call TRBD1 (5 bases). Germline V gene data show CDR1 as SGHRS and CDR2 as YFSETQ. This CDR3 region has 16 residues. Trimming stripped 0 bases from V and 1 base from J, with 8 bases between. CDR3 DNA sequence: TGCGCCAGCAGCTTGGTCGCAGGGTCTGGGGCCAACGTCCTGACTTTC. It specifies CASSLVAGSGANVLTF.